Listed here are 9 T cell receptor beta chains from one sample, sequenced in a study of CD8 T cells in Susac syndrome. Random hexamers were used to reverse transcribe the RNA input (about 0.5 to 1 ug). TCRdb re-called the immunoSEQ multiplex PCR reads through MiXCR, storing one row per CDR3 protein. The sample holds 130,000 to 150,000 distinct CDR3 sequences; approximately 95% are singletons and the top ten take 0.27%. Sequences were obtained from CD8+ T cells from PBMCs. All receptors come from a human donor in good health.

In DNA, the CDR3 is TGTGCCACCAGCAGAGAGATAACCGGGACAGATGAAAAACTGTTTTTT. Encoded protein: CATSREITGTDEKLFF. This rearrangement joins TRBV15 to TRBJ1-4; TRBD1 aligns across 7 bases. CDR1 is LNHNV, CDR2 YYDKDF, per germline (reference sequence). V dropped 0 bases and J dropped 6; count of bases not matched to a gene: 7. The CDR3 length is 16 residues.

DNA for the CDR3: TGTGCCAGCAGTTTACTGGGTTTAGGACAGCCCCAGCATTTT. Translated: CASSLLGLGQPQHF. The chain employs TRBV12-3 or TRBV12-4 and TRBJ1-5, with D uncertain. V lost 2 bases, J lost 7 bases, and 12 bases lay in between. This CDR3 has 14 residues.

This chain joins TRBV29-1 and TRBJ2-3; D uncertain. V dropped 2 bases and J dropped 1 base, with 13 bases sitting between them. Germline V lookup: CDR1 SQVTM, CDR2 ANQGSEA. The CDR3 consists of 15 residues. CDR3 in DNA: TGCAGCGTTGAACCCCGTGGCCGCGGCACAGATACGCAGTATTTT. It yields the protein CSVEPRGRGTDTQYF.

This chain uses TRBV20-1 with TRBJ2-7; no firm D call. The CDR3 consists of 11 residues. Per the germline V gene, CDR1 is DFQATT and CDR2 is SNEGSKA (reference sequence). With 5 bases removed from V and 5 bases from J, the gap between germline ends came to 10 bases. In DNA form, the CDR3 reads TGCAGTGCTTGGACCAGTAACGAGCAGTACTTC. Its protein is CSAWTSNEQYF.

The chain carries TRBV13 and TRBJ2-5; no definite D call. V was cut by 2 bases and J by 0 bases, with 10 bases left in between. CDR1 is PRHDT and CDR2 is FYEKMQ in the germline V gene (reference sequence). This CDR3 region has 15 residues. CDR3 region: CASSLRTPYQETQYF. The CDR3 bases are TGTGCCAGCAGCTTAAGGACCCCGTACCAAGAGACCCAGTACTTC.

The chain recombines TRBV28 with TRBJ2-1; TRBD2 matches 7 bases. Germline lookup yields CDR1 MDHEN and CDR2 SYDVKM. This CDR3 has 16 amino acids. V shed 5 bases, J shed 9 bases, and the junction held 16 bases outside the gene matches. CDR3 loop: CASSEAWGREISEQFF. Written as DNA, the CDR3 is TGTGCCAGCAGTGAGGCTTGGGGGAGGGAAATTAGTGAGCAGTTCTTC.

The chain employs TRBV5-1 and TRBJ2-5; D is possibly TRBD2 (5 bases). The CDR3 covers 14 residues. Germline CDR1 is SGHRS and CDR2 is YFSETQ. Trimming stripped 2 bases from V and 1 base from J, with 9 bases between. This CDR3 reads CASSFSGSQETQYF. Here the CDR3 DNA reads TGCGCCAGCAGCTTTTCGGGATCCCAAGAGACCCAGTACTTC. The whole variable domain, remainder taken from reference TRBV5-1 and TRBJ2-5, is KAGVTQTPRYLIKTRGQQVTLSCSPISGHRSVSWYQQTPGQGLQFLFEYFSETQRNKGNFPGRFSGRQFSNSRSEMNVSTLELGDSALYLCASSFSGSQETQYFGPGTRLLVL.

This rearrangement joins TRBV9 to TRBJ2-7; D unclear. Germline lookup yields CDR1 SGDLS and CDR2 YYNGEE. The CDR3 sequence is 14 residues long. V gave up 0 bases and J gave up 3 bases, with 10 bases separating them. The chain's CDR3 is CASSVGIAGYEQYF. CDR3 bases: TGTGCCAGCAGCGTAGGGATAGCCGGCTACGAGCAGTACTTC. Complete variable domain (other parts from reference TRBV9 and TRBJ2-7): DSGVTQTPKHLITATGQRVTLRCSPRSGDLSVYWYQQSLDQGLQFLIQYYNGEERAKGNILERFSAQQFPDLHSELNLSSLELGDSALYFCASSVGIAGYEQYFGPGTRLTVT.

The chain is built from TRBV23-1 and TRBJ2-5, with TRBD1 matching over 7 bases. TRBV23-1 is identified as an open reading frame with a role that is uncertain. V shed 7 bases and J 4 bases; nucleotides not matched to a gene: 9. The CDR3 covers 14 residues. CDR3 nucleotide sequence: TGCGCCAGCACCCACAGGGGCACCGGAGAGACCCAGTACTTC. As protein: CASTHRGTGETQYF.